This T cell receptor beta chain emerged from a study of technical replicates of blood from four donors. Data came from immunoSEQ multiplex PCR; TCRdb stores just in-frame clones and leaves some out. In the table there are about 15,000 clones, 85% to 90% of which are singletons. CDR1 and CDR2 (germline): SGHVS, FNYEAQ. The CDR3 contains 15 residues. J lost 7 bases, V lost 1 base, and 2 bases had no gene match. The V call is TRBV7-6, the J call TRBJ2-1; 12 bases are a match to TRBD2. What was sequenced was PBMCs. The source of this sequence is a human donor in good health. The CDR3: CASSLGLAGVNEQFF. The DNA for the CDR3 is TGTGCCAGCAGCTTAGGACTAGCGGGAGTAAATGAGCAGTTCTTC.